This TCR beta chain was recorded in a study of cytomegalovirus exposure and HLA in healthy donors. 60 Vbeta and 13 Jbeta primers were used in PCR. Method: immunoSEQ multiplex PCR; TCRdb's copy keeps in-frame clones and lacks some. The sample lists about 200,000 clones, roughly 80% seen once, with 2.9% in the top ten. Study-wide findings and caveats: It has been reported that TCR beta sequences accurately predicted the HLA-A and HLA-B alleles of most subjects. Apparent HLA restriction characterized most CMV-associated TCR beta chains in a later analysis.

The table lists this clone with a few counts. Its antigen is unidentified. Germline loops: CDR1 LGHNA, CDR2 YSLEER. V shed 6 bases and J shed 0 bases, with 14 bases lying between them. The CDR3 extends over 16 amino acids. V is TRBV4-3 and J is TRBJ2-2; the D is unclear. Sequencing used PBMCs. The receptor was derived from a man in his thirties or forties in good health and CMV-seronegative. CDR3 sequence reads: CASREYSNSNTGELFF. As DNA, the CDR3 is TGCGCCAGCAGAGAATACAGCAACTCGAACACCGGGGAGCTGTTTTTT.